This T cell receptor (beta chain) derives from a study of T-cell reconstitution after alpha-beta-depleted transplantation in children. Germline V gene lookup returns CDR1 SGHRS and CDR2 YFSETQ. This CDR3 has 15 residues. Trimming removed 0 bases from V and 10 bases from J; junction bases left unmatched: 10. This clonotype was picked up a small number of times. As it was prepared, the TCRbeta library received unique molecular identifiers. TCRdb re-called the PCR reads with MiXCR, one entry per CDR3 protein. The sample lists some 400,000 distinct CDR3 sequences; about 20% were seen once. This specimen was PBMCs from the stem cell graft donor, taken from the stem cell graft. The rearrangement joins TRBV5-1 to TRBJ2-1; 7 bases match TRBD2. This receptor was obtained from a human donor who donated a stem cell graft to a child with acute myeloid leukemia. The CDR3: CASSLGAGSGREQFF. CDR3 in DNA: TGCGCCAGCAGCTTGGGAGCGGGGAGTGGTCGGGAGCAGTTCTTC.